These T cell receptor beta chains were read from a single sample in a study of cytomegalovirus exposure and HLA in healthy donors. The assay was immunoSEQ multiplex PCR, and TCRdb's table has in-frame clones only and misses some. This repertoire shows roughly 200,000 clones, roughly 8.7% found once; its top ten account for approximately 1.4%. Specimen: PBMCs. Receptor source: a woman in her 30s in good health and CMV-seropositive. Both conserved end residues are part of each CDR3. The D gene is left open where the match is weak. Clone size is given for some rows only: seen once, a few or many times, or a class if the clone is expanded.

-	TRBJ1-1	TRBV9	few	TGTGCCAGCAGCGTAGAGGAGGGCCCCGACACTGAAGCTTTCTTT	CASSVEEGPDTEAFF
-	TRBJ1-3	TRBV6-5	few	TGTGCCAGCAGCGACACACTGAGCTCTGGAAACACCATATATTTT	CASSDTLSSGNTIYF
TRBD1	TRBJ2-7	TRBV7-2	few	TGTGCCAGCAGCCCTAGAGGGGGACAGGGAGGCCACGAGCAGTACTTC	CASSPRGGQGGHEQYF
-	TRBJ2-2	TRBV19	few	TGTGCCAGTAGCGACAGGAGCTACACCGGGGAGCTGTTTTTT	CASSDRSYTGELFF
-	TRBJ1-4	TRBV5-4	few	TGTGCCAGCAGCCCGGGGATAGCAACTAATGAAAAACTGTTTTTT	CASSPGIATNEKLFF
TRBD1	TRBJ1-4	TRBV29-1	few	TGCAGCGGTACGGGACAGGGGAACGAAAAACTGTTTTTT	CSGTGQGNEKLFF
-	TRBJ2-5	TRBV7-9	few	TGTGCCAGCAGCTTCACAGGACAAGAGACCCAGTACTTC	CASSFTGQETQYF
-	TRBJ2-2	TRBV18	-	TGTGCCAGCTCACCTGGGGGGTCCAACACCGGGGAGCTGTTTTTT	CASSPGGSNTGELFF
-	TRBJ1-1	TRBV5-1	few	TGCGCCAGCAGCTTGGGCGGGGGGGGAACTGAAGCTTTCTTT	CASSLGGGGTEAFF
-	TRBJ2-2	TRBV18	-	TGTGCCAGCTCACCATTCCAGGACACCGGGGAGCTGTTTTTT	CASSPFQDTGELFF
TRBD1	TRBJ2-1	TRBV14	few	TGTGCCAGCAGCCTCGACAGGGGTTGGAACAATGAGCAGTTCTTC	CASSLDRGWNNEQFF
TRBD2	TRBJ2-3	TRBV7-2	once	TGTGCCAGCCGACGTGGACTAGCAAGCACAGATACGCAGTATTTT	CASRRGLASTDTQYF
TRBD2	TRBJ2-7	TRBV5-1	-	TGCGCCAGCAGCCCCACTAGCGGGAGTTCCTACGAGCAGTACTTC	CASSPTSGSSYEQYF
-	TRBJ2-5	TRBV7-2	-	TGTGCCAGCAGCTCCGCGGGACCAAGGGAGACCCAGTACTTC	CASSSAGPRETQYF
TRBD2	TRBJ2-4	TRBV7-8	few	TGTGCCAGCAGCCCCCAAGCGGGAGGGAGAAGGTACTTC	CASSPQAGGRRYF
-	TRBJ1-1	TRBV10-3	-	TGTGCCATCAGTGACCCAGGGTCAGGGATGAACACTGAAGCTTTCTTT	CAISDPGSGMNTEAFF
-	TRBJ2-5	TRBV4-1	few	TGCGCCAGCAGCCTCCCGGGCCAAGAGACCCAGTACTTC	CASSLPGQETQYF
-	TRBJ1-3	TRBV7-6	-	TGTGCCAGCAGCTTAGGCCCAGGGGATGGAAACACCATATATTTT	CASSLGPGDGNTIYF
-	TRBJ1-5	TRBV5-6	-	TGTGCCAGCAGCTTGGGTCCCGATCAGCCCCAGCATTTT	CASSLGPDQPQHF
TRBD1	TRBJ1-1	TRBV19	once	TGTGCCAGTGCTACAGGGGGTCTCTCTGAAGCTTTCTTT	CASATGGLSEAFF
TRBD1	TRBJ1-2	TRBV7-2	-	TGTGCCAGCAGCCAAGGGACAGGCCTCTATGGCTACACCTTC	CASSQGTGLYGYTF
TRBD1	TRBJ2-4	TRBV5-1	few	TGCGCCAGCAGCTTGGCAGGGGGTGCCAAAAACATTCAGTACTTC	CASSLAGGAKNIQYF
-	TRBJ2-1	TRBV5-1	-	TGCGCCAGCAGCTCCGGGACCTCAGCGGGCAATGAGCAGTTCTTC	CASSSGTSAGNEQFF
-	TRBJ2-3	TRBV5-6	few	TGTGCCAGCAGCTTGACAGGCACAGATACGCAGTATTTT	CASSLTGTDTQYF
TRBD2	TRBJ2-3	TRBV5-1	-	TGCGCCAGCAGCTTGGCTGGCGGGAGAGACACAGATACGCAGTATTTT	CASSLAGGRDTDTQYF
TRBD1	TRBJ1-1	TRBV6-1	few	TGTGCCAGCAGTGAGGACAGGGTACGAACTGAAGCTTTCTTT	CASSEDRVRTEAFF
-	TRBJ1-3	TRBV2	few	TGTGCCAGCAGACCGGGGGACCAGGGAAACACCATATATTTT	CASRPGDQGNTIYF
TRBD2	TRBJ2-5	TRBV4-1	-	TGCGCCAGCAGCCCCCTGGGGCTAGCGGGAGATTCAGAGACCCAGTACTTC	CASSPLGLAGDSETQYF
-	TRBJ2-1	TRBV11-2	-	TGTGCCAGCAGCTTTGGGCCTTACAATGAGCAGTTCTTC	CASSFGPYNEQFF
TRBD2	TRBJ2-1	TRBV5-1	few	TGCGCCAGCAGCTTGGGACTAGCGGGTGGGGAGCAGTTCTTC	CASSLGLAGGEQFF
-	TRBJ2-7	TRBV20-1	-	TGCAGTGCCTCCTCGTTACTCGAGCAGTACTTC	CSASSLLEQYF
-	TRBJ2-1	TRBV19	-	TGTGCCAGTAGTATGGTTGCGGGACCCAATGAGCAGTTCTTC	CASSMVAGPNEQFF
TRBD2	TRBJ2-1	TRBV7-7	-	TGTGCCAGCAGCCAGGGACTAGCGGGAGGGCCTGGTTACAATGAGCAGTTCTTC	CASSQGLAGGPGYNEQFF
TRBD1	TRBJ2-4	TRBV27	few	TGTGCCAGCAGTTTGCAACGGGGACAGGCCAAAAACATTCAGTACTTC	CASSLQRGQAKNIQYF
TRBD1	TRBJ1-4	TRBV5-4	-	TGTGCCAGCAGCCCCAGACAGGGGTTAGGCGAAAAACTGTTTTTT	CASSPRQGLGEKLFF
TRBD2	TRBJ2-2	TRBV18	-	TGTGCCAGCTCACCATACGTGGCTAGCGGGAGAGGATCGGGCACCGGGGAGCTGTTTTTT	CASSPYVASGRGSGTGELFF
-	TRBJ1-1	TRBV14	few	TGTGCCAGCAGCCAGGAGCTGGGGAACACTGAAGCTTTCTTT	CASSQELGNTEAFF